Presented here are 11 T cell receptor beta chains from one specimen sequenced in a study of response to subunit inactivated influenza vaccine. MiXCR, applied by TCRdb to the RT-PCR reads, yields one record per CDR3 protein. The sample has around 600,000 distinct CDR3 sequences; about 10% are singletons. These data also formed part of another study, on T cells expressing NK-cell markers. From that second work: Beta-chain TCR cDNA was generated via 5'RACE template switching with UMIs.

The material was PBMCs from blood, obtained on the day of vaccination. These receptors all come from a man aged 50-59 years who received an inactivated influenza vaccine.

This clonotype showed up just a few times. The rearrangement links TRBV30 to TRBJ2-1, with D possibly matching TRBD2 (6 bases). Germline V gives CDR1 GTSNPN, CDR2 SVGIG (reference sequence). V was cut by 0 bases and J by 9 bases, with 12 bases left in between. CDR3 size: 13 residues. CDR3 protein: CAWSVAGSGEQFF. CDR3 bases: TGTGCCTGGAGTGTCGCGGGGAGTGGTGAGCAGTTCTTC.

This sequence joins TRBV11-2 and TRBJ2-7, with 8 bases fitting TRBD2. This CDR3 spans 16 amino acids. V lost 0 bases and J lost 7; bases outside the gene matches: 11. Germline V gene lookup returns CDR1 SGHAT and CDR2 FQNNGV. CDR3 region: CASSLEGSGGSLEQYF. The CDR3 DNA reads TGTGCCAGCAGCTTAGAGGGCAGCGGGGGTTCCCTGGAGCAGTACTTC.

The sample holds a few counts of this clonotype. The rearrangement uses TRBV3-1 and TRBJ2-1, with D perhaps TRBD1 (5 bases). The V and J ends lost 6 bases and 9 bases respectively, with 15 bases between them. The CDR3 is 13 amino acids. Germline V gene data show CDR1 as LGHDT and CDR2 as YNNKEL (reference sequence). The CDR3 sequence: CASSQIRALEQFF. CDR3 nucleotide sequence: TGTGCCAGCAGTCAAATCAGGGCTCTTGAGCAGTTCTTC.

The chain combines TRBV6-5 with TRBJ2-1, with D uncertain. Germline lookup yields CDR1 MNHEY and CDR2 SVGAGI. V lost 4 bases and J lost 7, with 8 bases in between. CDR3 length: 12 residues. The CDR3 here is CASSSFRNEQFF. The CDR3 coding sequence is TGTGCCAGCAGTTCCTTTCGGAATGAGCAGTTCTTC.

In this sample, this clonotype turned up a few times. V is TRBV24-1 and J is TRBJ2-2, with TRBD2 matching over 10 bases. With V trimmed by 5 bases and J by 4 bases, 3 bases remained unmatched. The CDR3 sequence is 15 residues long. From germline, CDR1 is KGHDR and CDR2 SFDVKD. The CDR3 is CATSASGRGTGELFF. CDR3 nucleotides: TGTGCCACCAGTGCAAGCGGGAGGGGCACCGGGGAGCTGTTTTTT.

The sample holds a few counts of this clonotype. The genes are TRBV20-1 and TRBJ2-5; 10 positions agree with TRBD2. The CDR3 is 14 amino acids. V gave up 6 bases and J gave up 3 bases; unmatched junction bases: 7. Germline lookup yields CDR1 DFQATT and CDR2 SNEGSKA (reference sequence). CDR3: CSARSGGSKETQYF. DNA of the CDR3: TGCAGTGCACGTAGCGGGGGGTCCAAAGAGACCCAGTACTTC.

This chain links TRBV7-8 with TRBJ2-4, with a weak D call TRBD1 (5 bases). The CDR3 totals 16 residues. CDR1 is SGHVS, CDR2 FQNEAQ, per germline. With 3 bases removed from V and 0 bases from J, the gap between germline ends came to 12 bases. Written as DNA, the CDR3 is TGTGCCAGCAGCTTCAATAGACAGAAAGCCAAAAACATTCAGTACTTC. Its translation: CASSFNRQKAKNIQYF.

CDR3 coding DNA: TGCAGTGCTAGAAGATTGGGCCTATACGAAGCTTTCTTT. It encodes CSARRLGLYEAFF. This rearrangement joins TRBV20-1 to TRBJ1-1; D call uncertain. The CDR3 totals 13 residues. V dropped 2 bases and J dropped 8 bases, with 15 bases sitting between them. Germline-derived CDR1 and CDR2 are DFQATT and SNEGSKA (reference sequence).

The chain links TRBV5-1 to TRBJ2-3; maybe TRBD2 (6 bases). From germline, CDR1 is SGHRS and CDR2 YFSETQ. V gave up 5 bases and J gave up 2 bases, with 18 bases separating them. The CDR3 totals 16 residues. In nucleotides, the CDR3 is TGCGCCAGCAGTTTCCGGGGGTATCCAGACACAGATACGCAGTATTTT. It codes for CASSFRGYPDTDTQYF.

CDR3 protein: CASSTPPGTASYEQYF. The CDR3 region has the DNA TGTGCCAGCAGCACACCCCCCGGGACAGCCTCCTACGAGCAGTACTTC. The V and J genes are TRBV7-2 and TRBJ2-7; 7 positions agree with TRBD1. The length of the CDR3 is 16 residues. V shed 5 bases, J shed 0 bases, and the junction held 10 bases outside the gene matches. The germline V gene has CDR1 SGHTA and CDR2 FQGNSA.

This clonotype was counted only a few times. The chain couples TRBV20-1 to TRBJ2-1; D gene uncertain. V was pared by 6 bases and J by 13 bases, with 13 bases between. The germline V gene has CDR1 DFQATT and CDR2 SNEGSKA (reference sequence). There are 10 residues in the CDR3. CDR3 sequence reads: CSAVTAPQFF. The CDR3 nucleotides are TGCAGTGCGGTAACTGCCCCACAGTTCTTC.